The source of this T cell receptor beta chain is a study of blood T cell repertoires in COVID-19. Methods used by the authors: For nucleated cells, counts were estimated from reference gene primer amplification. Clones were sequenced by immunoSEQ multiplex PCR, and TCRdb holds only the in-frame ones, with some missing. V and J calls and clone size are those listed in that table; D and trimming were worked out from the DNA. The data contain around 250,000 clones, 86% of them singletons. In germline, CDR1 is SQVTM, CDR2 ANQGSEA. Trimming removed 6 bases from V and 7 bases from J; junction bases left unmatched: 11. CDR3 length: 13 residues.

This chain uses TRBV29-1 with TRBJ2-5, with TRBD2 matching 7 bases. The sample was PBMCs or T cells enriched from blood (not recorded which). The TCR comes from a woman in her forties or fifties who had recovered from COVID-19. The CDR3: CSVGPGGGGTQYF. The CDR3 nucleotides are TGCAGCGTCGGACCTGGGGGGGGAGGGACCCAGTACTTC.